Each of the 24 T cell receptor beta chains below was sequenced from the same sample in a study of CD8+CD57+ T cells in acquired aplastic anemia. Patients selected for sequencing had displayed CD8+CD57+ cell expansion by flow cytometry. Genomic DNA, serving as template, underwent TCR beta VDJ and CDR3 profiling. In TCRdb, the reads were re-called with MiXCR into one record per CDR3 protein. In the table there are just over 150,000 distinct CDR3 sequences, 45% to 50% of which are singletons. The sequenced sample was sorted CD4+, CD8+, or CD8+CD57+ T cells (not recorded which) from PBMCs. These receptors came from a human donor with aplastic anemia.

Only a few counts were recorded for this clonotype. The J gene is TRBJ1-3, the V gene TRBV7-3, with D uncertain. Trimming stripped 1 base from V and 0 bases from J, with 10 bases between. Germline V lookup: CDR1 SGHTA, CDR2 FQGTGA. The CDR3 sequence is 16 residues long. DNA of the CDR3: TGTGCCAGCAGCTTAAGTGGTGGACCCTCTGGAAACACCATATATTTT. Its translation is CASSLSGGPSGNTIYF.

To note about this clonotype: One end of the junction varies from germline; a read error may be responsible. The V and J genes are TRBV15 and TRBJ2-1; no clear D gene. The CDR3 has 14 residues. Germline V gene data show CDR1 as LNHNV and CDR2 as YYDKDF (reference sequence). The CDR3 spells CASSLAPILNEQFF. CDR3 sequence (DNA): TGTGCCAGCAGCTTAGCCCCTATCCTTAATGAGCAGTTCTTC. The full variable domain, rest sourced from reference TRBV15 and TRBJ2-1, is DAMVIQNPRYQVTQFGKPVTLSCSQTLNHNVMYWYQQKSSQAPKLLFHYYDKDFNNEADTPDNFQSRRPNTSFCFLDIRSPGLGDTAMYLCASSLAPILNEQFFGPGTRLTVL.

The CDR3 protein is CASGKGHTDTQYF. DNA of the CDR3: TGCGCCAGCGGTAAAGGACACACAGATACGCAGTATTTT. The rearrangement links TRBV10-2 to TRBJ2-3; D might be TRBD1 (5 bases). Trimming took 8 bases from V and 2 from J, leaving 11 bases between them. This CDR3 is 13 amino acids long. The germline V gene encodes CDR1 WSHSY and CDR2 SAAADI.

The chain is built from TRBV10-3 and TRBJ2-5; 14 nucleotides match TRBD2. Trimming took 10 bases from V and 4 from J; bases not matched to a gene: 5. This CDR3 has 14 residues. Germline CDR1 reads ENHRY; CDR2 reads SYGVKD. CDR3: CATGTSGRSETQYF. The CDR3 DNA reads TGTGCCACCGGGACTAGCGGGAGATCAGAGACCCAGTACTTC.

The chain links TRBV7-3 to TRBJ2-2; TRBD1 might be the D (5 bases). CDR1 is SGHTA and CDR2 is FQGTGA in the germline V gene. The CDR3 has 15 amino acids. The V end was cut by 1 base, the J end by 4 bases, with 10 bases between. CDR3 in DNA: TGTGCCAGCAGCTTAATTGCAGGGTTCACCGGGGAGCTGTTTTTT. Its protein product is CASSLIAGFTGELFF.

This clonotype was seen only a few times. The rearrangement joins TRBV7-8 to TRBJ2-2; D not certain. CDR1 is SGHVS, CDR2 FQNEAQ, per germline. Trimming pared 3 bases from V and 6 bases from J, leaving 5 bases between. The CDR3 is 12 residues long. Here the CDR3 reads CASSFKAGELFF. In DNA, the CDR3 is TGTGCCAGCAGCTTTAAGGCCGGGGAGCTGTTTTTT.

This chain joins TRBV7-2 and TRBJ2-7; D is undetermined. V was cut by 2 bases and J by 5 bases, with 7 bases left in between. Germline lookup yields CDR1 SGHTA and CDR2 FQGNSA. The CDR3 is 12 amino acids. CDR3 sequence: CASSLRPHEQYF. The CDR3 nucleotides are TGTGCCAGCAGCTTAAGGCCACACGAGCAGTACTTC.

This clonotype came up a few times. This chain joins TRBV2 and TRBJ2-5; D possibly matches TRBD1 or TRBD2 (6 bases each). Germline V lookup: CDR1 SNHLY, CDR2 FYNNEI. V lost 1 base to trimming and J lost 9 bases, with 24 bases between them. The CDR3 has 17 amino acids. The CDR3, as DNA: TGTGCCAGCAGTGAAGACGGACGGGGGCGGGACCACGGGGCCCAGTACTTC. Translating it yields CASSEDGRGRDHGAQYF.

This chain connects TRBV15 to TRBJ1-5; no definite D call. V dropped 4 bases and J dropped 2 bases, with 9 bases sitting between them. The length of the CDR3 is 14 residues. Germline V CDR1 and CDR2: LNHNV, YYDKDF (reference sequence). The CDR3 sequence: CATSTIYGNQPQHF. DNA of the CDR3: TGTGCCACCAGCACTATTTACGGCAATCAGCCCCAGCATTTT.

Only a few counts were recorded for this clonotype. This chain links TRBV5-4 with TRBJ2-1; the D is unclear. Germline V gene data show CDR1 as SGHNT and CDR2 as YYREEE (reference sequence). This CDR3 comprises 12 residues. V lost 2 bases and J 9 bases, leaving 9 bases between the germline ends. The CDR3 is CASSFSTVEQFF. CDR3 nucleotide sequence: TGTGCCAGCAGCTTTTCGACCGTTGAGCAGTTCTTC.

In DNA, the CDR3 is TGCAGTGCTAGAGACGAGGGGAATGAGCAGTTCTTC. Encoded protein: CSARDEGNEQFF. The chain uses TRBV20-1 and TRBJ2-1; D may be TRBD1 or TRBD2 (5 bases each). The CDR3 is 12 amino acids. Germline V gene lookup returns CDR1 DFQATT and CDR2 SNEGSKA (reference sequence). V lost 0 bases and J 7 bases, leaving 7 bases between the germline ends.

This clonotype was recorded a few times. The chain joins TRBV29-1 to TRBJ1-2; the D is unclear. CDR3 length equals 13 residues. Germline V gives CDR1 SQVTM, CDR2 ANQGSEA. V was pared by 4 bases and J by 8 bases, with 17 bases between. CDR3 nucleotides: TGCAGCGTTGTTGTGTCACTTGGCAGAGGCTACACCTTC. Translating gives CSVVVSLGRGYTF.

V usage is TRBV20-1 and J usage is TRBJ2-7, with D perhaps matching TRBD2 (5 bases). V was shortened by 5 bases and J by 4 bases, with 15 bases between the two germline ends. Germline V gives CDR1 DFQATT, CDR2 SNEGSKA (reference sequence). CDR3 length: 13 amino acids. As DNA, the CDR3 is TGCAGTGCTTCGGGATTTGACGCGTACGAGCAGTACTTC. Its translation is CSASGFDAYEQYF.

This clonotype was counted many times. The V gene is TRBV7-2, the J gene TRBJ1-1; D uncertain. The germline V gene encodes CDR1 SGHTA and CDR2 FQGNSA. This CDR3 is 13 amino acids long. The V end was cut by 5 bases, the J end by 3 bases, with 10 bases between. CDR3 amino acids: CASSRPGDTEAFF. The CDR3, as DNA: TGTGCCAGCAGCCGTCCTGGGGACACTGAAGCTTTCTTT.

This clonotype showed up just a few times. This rearrangement joins TRBV19 to TRBJ2-7, with D perhaps given as TRBD1 or TRBD2 (7 bases each). V was trimmed by 5 bases and J by 1 base, leaving 12 bases between them. CDR3 length equals 14 residues. The germline V gene has CDR1 LNHDA and CDR2 SQIVND (reference sequence). The CDR3 here is CASSHRGGSYEQYF. As DNA, the CDR3 is TGTGCCAGTAGTCACAGGGGAGGGTCCTACGAGCAGTACTTC.

This clonotype was observed at least ten times. The chain employs TRBV6-1 and TRBJ2-7, with 7 bases fitting TRBD1. Germline V gene sequence: CDR1 MNHNS, CDR2 SASEGT. J lost 6 bases, V lost 6 bases, and 5 bases had no gene match. This CDR3 spans 12 amino acids. CDR3 sequence (DNA): TGTGCCAGCAGCTCTCCAGGGGGCGAGCAGTACTTC. Translated: CASSSPGGEQYF.

The rearrangement uses TRBV15 and TRBJ2-1; 7 bases match TRBD2. V was clipped by 1 base and J by 3 bases; unmatched bases: 6. Germline CDR1 LNHNV, CDR2 YYDKDF (reference sequence). This CDR3 contains 16 residues. The CDR3 spells CATSRGPQRGYNEQFF. Here the CDR3 DNA reads TGTGCCACCAGCAGAGGTCCTCAGCGGGGCTACAATGAGCAGTTCTTC.

Comments on this clonotype: A read error is likely, as this CDR3 ends without the conserved phenylalanine or tryptophan. The rearrangement joins TRBV2 to TRBJ1-1, with D unresolved. The CDR3 is 12 amino acids. V gave up 1 base and J gave up 8 bases, with 8 bases separating them. Germline loops: CDR1 SNHLY, CDR2 FYNNEI. DNA for the CDR3: TGTGCCAGCAGTGAAGGCACCCCGGAAGCTTTCCTC. Encoded protein: CASSEGTPEAFL.

The chain combines TRBV6-2 or TRBV6-3 with TRBJ2-7; weak D call: TRBD1 (7 bases). Trimming removed 6 bases at V and 6 bases at J, with 15 bases between. The CDR3 is 13 residues long. Germline assignment: CDR1 MNHEY and CDR2 SVGEGT. The CDR3 nucleotides read TGTGCCAGCAGCTCTAGACAGGGAGGCGAGCAGTACTTC. As protein: CASSSRQGGEQYF.

This clonotype was observed many times. V and J are TRBV7-8 and TRBJ2-7; D possibly corresponds to TRBD1 (5 bases). The CDR3 has 15 residues. The ends were cut back, 5 bases at V and 3 bases at J, with 17 bases in the middle. Germline V gene sequence: CDR1 SGHVS, CDR2 FQNEAQ. This CDR3 reads CASSVVPRALYEQYF. In DNA form, the CDR3 reads TGTGCCAGCAGCGTGGTCCCCAGGGCCCTCTACGAGCAGTACTTC.

This clonotype was detected only once. The gene calls are TRBV6-4 and TRBJ1-6; perhaps TRBD1 as D (5 bases). The CDR3 runs 14 residues. Germline loops: CDR1 MRHNA, CDR2 SNTAGT. With 6 bases removed from V and 4 bases from J, the gap between germline ends came to 10 bases. CDR3 nucleotides: TGTGCCAGCAGAGAGGGGCGTTATAATTCACCCCTCCACTTT. This sequence encodes CASREGRYNSPLHF.

This clonotype was seen only a few times. CDR3 sequence (DNA): TGTGCCTGGAGTTGGATGAACACTGAAGCTTTCTTT. As protein: CAWSWMNTEAFF. The chain links TRBV30 to TRBJ1-1; no firm D call. This CDR3 has 12 amino acids. The ends were cut back, 2 bases at V and 0 bases at J, with 4 bases in the middle. CDR1 GTSNPN and CDR2 SVGIG come from the germline V gene (reference sequence).

The genes are TRBV10-2 and TRBJ1-2; D may be TRBD1 (5 bases). Germline V CDR1 and CDR2: WSHSY, SAAADI. Between the trimmed V and J ends, which lost 7 bases and 4 bases, there was a span of 13 bases. The CDR3 has 13 residues. CDR3 residues: CASTQGRTYGYTF. CDR3 coding DNA: TGCGCCAGCACCCAGGGACGAACCTATGGCTACACCTTC.

This rearrangement joins TRBV10-3 to TRBJ2-5, with TRBD1 identical over 9 bases. The CDR3 is made up of 19 amino acids. Germline-derived CDR1 and CDR2 are ENHRY and SYGVKD. Losses at the gene ends were 4 bases for V and 1 base for J; bases not matched to a gene: 16. Here the CDR3 reads CAISAPRDRDFAAQETQYF. Written as DNA, the CDR3 is TGTGCCATCAGTGCGCCCCGGGACAGGGATTTTGCGGCCCAAGAGACCCAGTACTTC.